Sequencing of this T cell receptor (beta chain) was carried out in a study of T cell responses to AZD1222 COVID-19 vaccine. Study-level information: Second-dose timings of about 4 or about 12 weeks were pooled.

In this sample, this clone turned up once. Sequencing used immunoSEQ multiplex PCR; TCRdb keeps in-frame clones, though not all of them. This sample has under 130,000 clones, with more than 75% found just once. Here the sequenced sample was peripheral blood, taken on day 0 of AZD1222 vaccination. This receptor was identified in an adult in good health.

The CDR3 here is CASSLPGPRAGDGELFF. DNA of the CDR3: TGTGCCAGCAGCTTACCAGGCCCTCGGGCGGGGGACGGGGAGCTGTTTTTT. The rearrangement uses TRBV7-9 and TRBJ2-2; 7 bases match TRBD2. Trimming cost V 2 bases and J 7 bases; bases outside gene matches: 13. Germline V CDR1 and CDR2: SEHNR, FQNEAQ (reference sequence). The length of the CDR3 is 17 residues.